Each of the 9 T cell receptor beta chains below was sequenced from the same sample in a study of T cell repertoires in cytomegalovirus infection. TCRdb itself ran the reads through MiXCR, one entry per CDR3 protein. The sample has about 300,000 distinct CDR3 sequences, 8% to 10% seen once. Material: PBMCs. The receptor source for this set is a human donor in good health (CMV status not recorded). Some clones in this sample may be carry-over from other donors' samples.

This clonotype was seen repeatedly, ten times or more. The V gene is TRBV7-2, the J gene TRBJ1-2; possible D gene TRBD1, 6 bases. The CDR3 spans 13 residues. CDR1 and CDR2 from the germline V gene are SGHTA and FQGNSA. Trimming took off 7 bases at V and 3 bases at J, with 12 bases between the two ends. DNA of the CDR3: TGTGCCAGCACTGGGGGGGCGGACTATGGCTACACCTTC. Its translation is CASTGGADYGYTF.

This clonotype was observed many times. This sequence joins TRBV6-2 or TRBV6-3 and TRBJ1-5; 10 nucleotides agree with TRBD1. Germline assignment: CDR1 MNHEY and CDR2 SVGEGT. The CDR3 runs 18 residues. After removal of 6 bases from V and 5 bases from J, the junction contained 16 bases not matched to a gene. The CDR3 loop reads CASRSGQGVSRNDQPQHF. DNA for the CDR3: TGTGCCAGCAGGAGCGGACAGGGGGTATCTCGGAACGATCAGCCCCAGCATTTT.

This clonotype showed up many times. The DNA of the CDR3 is TGTGCCAGCAGAACGGGGAGCTATGGCTACACCTTC. Protein sequence: CASRTGSYGYTF. The chain employs TRBV28 and TRBJ1-2; no clear D gene. V lost 6 bases and J lost 4, with 9 bases in between. This CDR3 is built from 12 residues. Germline CDR1 MDHEN, CDR2 SYDVKM.

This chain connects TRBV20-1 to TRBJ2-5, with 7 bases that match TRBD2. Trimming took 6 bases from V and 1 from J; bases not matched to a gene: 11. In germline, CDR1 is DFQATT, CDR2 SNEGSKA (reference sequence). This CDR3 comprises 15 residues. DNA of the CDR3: TGCAGTGCGGTCAAACCCCGCGGGAGCCAAGAGACCCAGTACTTC. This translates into CSAVKPRGSQETQYF.

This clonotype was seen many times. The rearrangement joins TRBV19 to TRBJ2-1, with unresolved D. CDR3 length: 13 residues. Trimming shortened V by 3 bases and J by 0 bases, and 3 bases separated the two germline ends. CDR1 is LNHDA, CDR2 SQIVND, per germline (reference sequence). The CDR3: CASSIDSYNEQFF. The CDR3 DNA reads TGTGCCAGTAGTATTGACTCCTACAATGAGCAGTTCTTC.

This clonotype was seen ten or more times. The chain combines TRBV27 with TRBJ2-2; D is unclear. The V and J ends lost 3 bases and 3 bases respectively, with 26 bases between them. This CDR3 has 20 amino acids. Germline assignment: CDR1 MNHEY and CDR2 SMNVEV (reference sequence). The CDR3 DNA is TGTGCCAGCAGTTTTCTCACCCCTACCGCTTACTTTCAGTACACCGGGGAGCTGTTTTTT. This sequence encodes CASSFLTPTAYFQYTGELFF.

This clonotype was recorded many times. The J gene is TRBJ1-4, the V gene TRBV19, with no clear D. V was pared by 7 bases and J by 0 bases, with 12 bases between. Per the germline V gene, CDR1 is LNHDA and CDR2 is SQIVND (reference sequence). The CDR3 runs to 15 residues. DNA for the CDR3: TGTGCCAGTAACCGGGCGGATTCAACTAATGAAAAACTGTTTTTT. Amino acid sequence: CASNRADSTNEKLFF.

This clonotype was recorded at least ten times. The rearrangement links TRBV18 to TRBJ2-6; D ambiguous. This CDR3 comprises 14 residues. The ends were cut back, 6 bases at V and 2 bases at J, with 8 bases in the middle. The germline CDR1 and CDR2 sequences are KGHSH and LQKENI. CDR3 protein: CASSPTAGANVLTF. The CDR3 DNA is TGTGCCAGCTCGCCGACGGCTGGGGCCAACGTCCTGACTTTC.

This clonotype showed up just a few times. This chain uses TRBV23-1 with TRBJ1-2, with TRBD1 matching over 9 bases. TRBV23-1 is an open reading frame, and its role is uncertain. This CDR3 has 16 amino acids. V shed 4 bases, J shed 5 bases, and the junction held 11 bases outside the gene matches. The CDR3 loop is CASSPVPTTGGYGYTF. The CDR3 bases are TGCGCCAGCAGTCCCGTCCCGACGACAGGGGGGTATGGCTACACCTTC.